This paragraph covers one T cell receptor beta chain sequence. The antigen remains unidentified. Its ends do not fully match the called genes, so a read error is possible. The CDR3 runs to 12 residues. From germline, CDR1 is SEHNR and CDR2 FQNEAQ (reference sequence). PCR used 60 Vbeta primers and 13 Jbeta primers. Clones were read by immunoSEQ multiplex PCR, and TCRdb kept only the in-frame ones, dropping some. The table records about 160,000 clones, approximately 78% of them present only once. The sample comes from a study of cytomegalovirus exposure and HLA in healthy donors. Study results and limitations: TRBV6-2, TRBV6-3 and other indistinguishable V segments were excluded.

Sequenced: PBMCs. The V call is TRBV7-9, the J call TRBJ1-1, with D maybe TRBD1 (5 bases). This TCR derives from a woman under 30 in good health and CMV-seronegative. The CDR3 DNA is TGTTCCAGCAGCTTAGGGGCGACTGAAGCTTTCTTT. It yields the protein CSSSLGATEAFF. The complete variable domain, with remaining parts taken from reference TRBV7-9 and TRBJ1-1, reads DTGVSQNPRHKITKRGQNVTFRCDPISEHNRLYWYRQTLGQGPEFLTYFQNEAQLEKSRLLSDRFSAERPKGSFSTLEIQRTEQGDSAMYLCSSSLGATEAFFGQGTRLTVV.